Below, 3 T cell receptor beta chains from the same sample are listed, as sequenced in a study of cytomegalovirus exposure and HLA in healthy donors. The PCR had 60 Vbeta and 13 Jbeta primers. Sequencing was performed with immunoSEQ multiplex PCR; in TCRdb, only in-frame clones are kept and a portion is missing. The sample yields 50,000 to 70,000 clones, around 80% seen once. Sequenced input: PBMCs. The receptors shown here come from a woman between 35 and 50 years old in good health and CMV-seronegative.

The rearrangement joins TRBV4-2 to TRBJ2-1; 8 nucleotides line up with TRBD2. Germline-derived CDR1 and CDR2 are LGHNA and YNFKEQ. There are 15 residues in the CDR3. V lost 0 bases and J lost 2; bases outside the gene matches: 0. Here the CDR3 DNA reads TGTGCCAGCAGCCAAGAAGCGGGAGCCTACAATGAGCAGTTCTTC. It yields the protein CASSQEAGAYNEQFF.

This CDR3 reads CAWSRGAYNEQFF. The CDR3 DNA sequence: TGTGCCTGGAGTCGGGGGGCCTACAATGAGCAGTTCTTC. V and J are TRBV30 and TRBJ2-1, with TRBD2 matching 7 bases. V trimming: 2 bases; J trimming: 2 bases; junction bases outside the gene matches: 0. From germline, CDR1 is GTSNPN and CDR2 SVGIG (reference sequence). CDR3 length: 13 amino acids.

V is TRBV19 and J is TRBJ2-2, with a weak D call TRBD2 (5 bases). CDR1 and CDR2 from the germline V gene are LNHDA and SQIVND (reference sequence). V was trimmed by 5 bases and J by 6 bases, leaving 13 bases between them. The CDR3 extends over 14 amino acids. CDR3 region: CASSLWEQAGELFF. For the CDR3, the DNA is TGTGCCAGTAGTTTGTGGGAGCAGGCCGGGGAGCTGTTTTTT.